The present entry profiles one T cell receptor (beta chain) with its context. These data are taken from a study of blood T cell repertoires in COVID-19. Overall study: COVID-19 samples from acute and convalescent phases originated in the United States, Italy and Spain. PBMCs, B-cell-depleted T cells, or T cells were the source of the cDNA or gDNA that made up the material.

The data were produced by immunoSEQ multiplex PCR, yet TCRdb's version contains in-frame clones alone and is incomplete. The sample comprises 220,000 or so clones, around 80% of which are singletons, and 4.5% to 7% rests with the top ten. After removal of 10 bases from V and 6 bases from J, the junction contained 34 bases not matched to a gene. The germline CDR1 and CDR2 sequences are SSHAT and FNYEAQ (reference sequence). The CDR3 contains 22 residues. The chain joins TRBV7-7 to TRBJ2-2, with TRBD2 identical over 8 bases. This clonotype originated in a woman in her seventies with acute or convalescent COVID-19. The source material was peripheral blood. In nucleotides, the CDR3 is TGTGCCAACAACTACTATTACGGATTTATTCGGGAGGGGGTCTCTAATTCCGGGGAGCTGTTTTTT. Encoded protein: CANNYYYGFIREGVSNSGELFF.